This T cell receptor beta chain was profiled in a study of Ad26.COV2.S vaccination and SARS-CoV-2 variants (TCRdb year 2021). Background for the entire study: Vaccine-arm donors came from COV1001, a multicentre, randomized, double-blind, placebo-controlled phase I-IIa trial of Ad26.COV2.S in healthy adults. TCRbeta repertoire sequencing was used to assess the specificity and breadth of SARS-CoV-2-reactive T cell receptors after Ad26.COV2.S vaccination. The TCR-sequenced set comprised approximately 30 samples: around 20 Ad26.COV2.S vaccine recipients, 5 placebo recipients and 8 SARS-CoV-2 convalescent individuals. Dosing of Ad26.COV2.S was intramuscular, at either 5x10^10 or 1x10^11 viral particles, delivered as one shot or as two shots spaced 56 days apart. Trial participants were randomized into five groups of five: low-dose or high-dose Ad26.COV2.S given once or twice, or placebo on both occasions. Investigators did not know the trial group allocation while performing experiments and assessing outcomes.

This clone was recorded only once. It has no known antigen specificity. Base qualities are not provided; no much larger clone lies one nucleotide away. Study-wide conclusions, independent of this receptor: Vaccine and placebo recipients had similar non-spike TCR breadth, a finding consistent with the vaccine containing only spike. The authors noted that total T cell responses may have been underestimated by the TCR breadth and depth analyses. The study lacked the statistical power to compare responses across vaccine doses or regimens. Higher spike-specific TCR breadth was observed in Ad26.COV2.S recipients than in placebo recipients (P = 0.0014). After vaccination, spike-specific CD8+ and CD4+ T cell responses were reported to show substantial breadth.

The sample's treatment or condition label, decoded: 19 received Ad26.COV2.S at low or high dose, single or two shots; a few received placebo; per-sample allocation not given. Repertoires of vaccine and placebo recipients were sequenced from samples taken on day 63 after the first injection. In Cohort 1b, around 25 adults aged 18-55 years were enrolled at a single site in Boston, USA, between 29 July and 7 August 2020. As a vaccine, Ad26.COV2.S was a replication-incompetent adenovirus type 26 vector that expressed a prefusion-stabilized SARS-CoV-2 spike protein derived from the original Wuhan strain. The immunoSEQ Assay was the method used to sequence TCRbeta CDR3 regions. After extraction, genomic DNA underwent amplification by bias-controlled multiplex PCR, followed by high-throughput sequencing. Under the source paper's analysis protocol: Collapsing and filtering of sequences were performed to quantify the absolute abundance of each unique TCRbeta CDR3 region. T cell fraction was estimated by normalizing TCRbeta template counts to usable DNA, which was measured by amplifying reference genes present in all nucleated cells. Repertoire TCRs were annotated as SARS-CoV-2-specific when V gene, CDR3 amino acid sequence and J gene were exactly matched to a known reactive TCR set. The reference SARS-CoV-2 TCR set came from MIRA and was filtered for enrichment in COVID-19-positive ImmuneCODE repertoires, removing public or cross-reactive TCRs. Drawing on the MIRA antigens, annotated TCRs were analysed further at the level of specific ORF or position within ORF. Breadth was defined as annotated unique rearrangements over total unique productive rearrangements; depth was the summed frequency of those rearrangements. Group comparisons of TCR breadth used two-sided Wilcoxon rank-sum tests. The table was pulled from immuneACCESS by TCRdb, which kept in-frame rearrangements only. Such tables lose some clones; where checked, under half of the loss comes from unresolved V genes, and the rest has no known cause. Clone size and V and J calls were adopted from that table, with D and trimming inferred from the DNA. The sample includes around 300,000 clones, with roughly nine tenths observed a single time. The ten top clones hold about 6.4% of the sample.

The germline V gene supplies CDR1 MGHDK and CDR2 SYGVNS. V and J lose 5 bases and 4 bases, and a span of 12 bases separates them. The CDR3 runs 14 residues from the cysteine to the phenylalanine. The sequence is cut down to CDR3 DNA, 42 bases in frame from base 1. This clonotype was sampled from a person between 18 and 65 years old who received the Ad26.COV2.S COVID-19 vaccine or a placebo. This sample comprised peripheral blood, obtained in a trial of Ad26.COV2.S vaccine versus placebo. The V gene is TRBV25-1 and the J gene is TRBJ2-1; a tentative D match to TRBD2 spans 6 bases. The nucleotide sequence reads TGTGCCAGCAGTTTACGTGGGGGGTACAATGAGCAGTTCTTC. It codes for CASSLRGGYNEQFF.